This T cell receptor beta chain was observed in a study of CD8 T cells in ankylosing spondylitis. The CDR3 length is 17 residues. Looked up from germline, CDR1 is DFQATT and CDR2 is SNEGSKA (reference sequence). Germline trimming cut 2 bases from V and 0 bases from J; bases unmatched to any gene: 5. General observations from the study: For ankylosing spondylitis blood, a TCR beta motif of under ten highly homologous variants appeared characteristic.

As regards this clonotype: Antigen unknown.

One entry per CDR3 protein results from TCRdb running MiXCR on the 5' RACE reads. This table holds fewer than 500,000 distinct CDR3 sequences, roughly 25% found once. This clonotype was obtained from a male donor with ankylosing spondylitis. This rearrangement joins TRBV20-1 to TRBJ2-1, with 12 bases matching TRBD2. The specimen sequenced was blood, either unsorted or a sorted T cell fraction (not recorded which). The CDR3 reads CSARLAGGPSSYNEQFF. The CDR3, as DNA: TGCAGTGCTAGACTAGCGGGAGGGCCGAGCTCCTACAATGAGCAGTTCTTC.